This T cell receptor (beta chain) came from a study of blood T cell repertoires in COVID-19. Study-wide background: COVID-19 samples from acute and convalescent phases originated in the United States, Italy and Spain. From T cells, B-cell-depleted T cells, or PBMCs came the material, which was cDNA or gDNA.

Per the original methods: Counts of nucleated cells, estimated from reference gene primer amplification, were obtained. Using immunoSEQ multiplex PCR, the repertoire was profiled, and TCRdb retains in-frame clones only, with some absent. V and J calls and clone size are those listed in that table; D and trimming were worked out from the DNA. The sample lists 150,000 to 200,000 clones; roughly four fifths were seen once. The germline gives CDR1 SGHVS, CDR2 FNYEAQ. Trimming removed 1 base from V and 2 bases from J; junction bases left unmatched: 4. The CDR3 contains 16 residues. This sequence was found in a human donor in a cohort sampled during active COVID-19. Sequences were obtained from peripheral blood. The chain recombines TRBV7-6 with TRBJ2-3; 9 bases fit TRBD2. CDR3 bases: TGTGCCAGCAGCTTAGTCAGCGGGAGGTCCACAGATACGCAGTATTTT. It yields the protein CASSLVSGRSTDTQYF. The full variable domain, in which reference TRBV7-6 and TRBJ2-3 provide the parts outside the CDR3, is GAGVSQSPRYKVTKRGQDVALRCDPISGHVSLYWYRQALGQGPEFLTYFNYEAQQDKSGLPNDRFSAERPEGSISTLTIQRTEQRDSAMYRCASSLVSGRSTDTQYFGPGTRLTVL.